The rows below give T cell receptor beta chains drawn from one sample of a study of PD-L1 blockade in urothelial cancer. Sequencing was performed with immunoSEQ multiplex PCR; in TCRdb, only in-frame clones are kept and a portion is missing. Of tens of thousands of clones in the sample, 87% were seen once. Sequenced material: PBMCs, taken around atezolizumab (anti-PD-L1) treatment. Receptor source: a man between 60 and 75 years old with urothelial cancer. Each CDR3 is given with its conserved first and last residue. Fields, in order: clone size, J gene, V gene, CDR3 length, CDR3 protein. Size tells how often a clone was seen (once, few, many) or the class of an expanded clone, and some rows leave it out.

abundance: once
j_gene: TRBJ2-1
v_gene: TRBV19
len: 16
CDR3aa: CASSTGTGGSTNEQFF

abundance: few
j_gene: TRBJ1-5
v_gene: TRBV4-3
len: 14
CDR3aa: CASSQDRSYQPQHF

abundance: NA
j_gene: TRBJ2-1
v_gene: TRBV15
len: 17
CDR3aa: CATSRDPWTSGVNEQFF

abundance: NA
j_gene: TRBJ2-2
v_gene: TRBV6-1
len: 15
CDR3aa: CASSDTGQGVGELFF

abundance: NA
j_gene: TRBJ2-1
v_gene: TRBV25-1
len: 17
CDR3aa: CASSDVGTSGVYNEQFF

abundance: NA
j_gene: TRBJ1-2
v_gene: TRBV19
len: 16
CDR3aa: CASSTTGTPRYYGYTF

abundance: NA
j_gene: TRBJ1-3
v_gene: TRBV18
len: 12
CDR3aa: CASSPERGPIYF

abundance: NA
j_gene: TRBJ1-1
v_gene: TRBV5-1
len: 14
CDR3aa: CASSTELGGTEAFF

abundance: NA
j_gene: TRBJ2-2
v_gene: TRBV12-2
len: 16
CDR3aa: CASRFRGTGNTGELFF

abundance: NA
j_gene: TRBJ1-1
v_gene: TRBV6-5
len: 13
CDR3aa: CASRNRAGTEAFF

abundance: NA
j_gene: TRBJ2-3
v_gene: TRBV4-3
len: 17
CDR3aa: CASSQSIAGGPTDTQYF

abundance: NA
j_gene: TRBJ2-7
v_gene: TRBV30
len: 17
CDR3aa: CAWSGRPRGTGGDEQYF

abundance: NA
j_gene: TRBJ2-1
v_gene: TRBV7-2
len: 15
CDR3aa: CASSPEGSSYNEQFF

abundance: once
j_gene: TRBJ2-3
v_gene: TRBV10-3
len: 16
CDR3aa: CAISEYLAGGTDTQYF

abundance: NA
j_gene: TRBJ2-1
v_gene: TRBV5-1
len: 15
CDR3aa: CASTVAGGQGNEQFF

abundance: NA
j_gene: TRBJ2-2
v_gene: TRBV13
len: 15
CDR3aa: CASSLLGGRAGELFF

abundance: NA
j_gene: TRBJ2-7
v_gene: TRBV7-2
len: 15
CDR3aa: CASSARDSISYEQYF

abundance: NA
j_gene: TRBJ2-1
v_gene: TRBV19
len: 16
CDR3aa: CASSRKDRGSHNEQFF

abundance: NA
j_gene: TRBJ2-3
v_gene: TRBV25-1
len: 15
CDR3aa: CASSDAGGGTDTQYF

abundance: NA
j_gene: TRBJ2-7
v_gene: TRBV10-2
len: 17
CDR3aa: CASSGLGERGDSYEQYF

abundance: NA
j_gene: TRBJ2-3
v_gene: TRBV11-3
len: 13
CDR3aa: CASSVRGTDTQYF

abundance: NA
j_gene: TRBJ1-6
v_gene: TRBV7-2
len: 15
CDR3aa: CASSGGSGLNSPLHF

abundance: few
j_gene: TRBJ2-7
v_gene: TRBV5-8
len: 14
CDR3aa: CASSLYLSGREQYF

abundance: NA
j_gene: TRBJ1-5
v_gene: TRBV12-5
len: 18
CDR3aa: CASALGTGSSFGNQPQHF

abundance: once
j_gene: TRBJ1-2
v_gene: TRBV30
len: 13
CDR3aa: CAWSKTGNYGYTF

abundance: NA
j_gene: TRBJ1-1
v_gene: TRBV28
len: 15
CDR3aa: CASSPLQAQNTEAFF

abundance: NA
j_gene: TRBJ2-2
v_gene: TRBV6-4
len: 16
CDR3aa: CASSVTSGGSTGELFF

abundance: NA
j_gene: NA
v_gene: TRBV7-2
len: 12
CDR3aa: CASSLPSYEQYF

abundance: NA
j_gene: TRBJ1-1
v_gene: TRBV28
len: 17
CDR3aa: CASSFGTPRGMNTEAFF

abundance: NA
j_gene: TRBJ1-6
v_gene: TRBV23-1
len: 21
CDR3aa: CASSRSRGTAEPSSYNSPLHF

abundance: NA
j_gene: TRBJ2-3
v_gene: TRBV7-9
len: 16
CDR3aa: CASSSTTGARTDTQYF

abundance: NA
j_gene: TRBJ2-3
v_gene: TRBV10-1
len: 17
CDR3aa: CASSRGRVGVQTDTQYF

abundance: NA
j_gene: TRBJ1-1
v_gene: TRBV5-1
len: 13
CDR3aa: CASSWEGNTEAFF

abundance: NA
j_gene: TRBJ1-3
v_gene: TRBV23-1
len: 16
CDR3aa: CASSPLRPAAGNTIYF

abundance: NA
j_gene: TRBJ1-2
v_gene: TRBV30
len: 13
CDR3aa: CAWTGVGEGGYTF

abundance: NA
j_gene: TRBJ2-7
v_gene: TRBV30
len: 14
CDR3aa: CAWNSRTGSYEQYF

abundance: NA
j_gene: TRBJ1-1
v_gene: TRBV27
len: 13
CDR3aa: CASSATGYTEAFF

abundance: NA
j_gene: TRBJ2-1
v_gene: TRBV6-6
len: 12
CDR3aa: CASQRGLDEQFF

abundance: NA
j_gene: TRBJ2-7
v_gene: TRBV28
len: 14
CDR3aa: CASSLLGAPLEQYF

abundance: once
j_gene: TRBJ2-7
v_gene: TRBV27
len: 17
CDR3aa: CASSLTPRTSGVYEQYF

abundance: NA
j_gene: TRBJ2-5
v_gene: TRBV11-3
len: 15
CDR3aa: CASSQGQISRETQYF

abundance: NA
j_gene: TRBJ1-1
v_gene: TRBV7-3
len: 15
CDR3aa: CASSADRGSNTEAFF

abundance: NA
j_gene: TRBJ2-7
v_gene: TRBV10-2
len: 13
CDR3aa: CASRTAGPYEQYF

abundance: NA
j_gene: TRBJ2-3
v_gene: TRBV2
len: 12
CDR3aa: CASSQGTDTQYF

abundance: NA
j_gene: TRBJ2-1
v_gene: TRBV5-8
len: 14
CDR3aa: CASSRDRGYNEQFF

abundance: NA
j_gene: TRBJ1-4
v_gene: TRBV19
len: 13
CDR3aa: CASNTGRYEKLFF

abundance: few
j_gene: TRBJ2-7
v_gene: TRBV11-3
len: 14
CDR3aa: CASSLAVRSYEQYF

abundance: few
j_gene: TRBJ2-3
v_gene: TRBV19
len: 15
CDR3aa: CASGYGGGATDTQYF

abundance: NA
j_gene: TRBJ2-5
v_gene: TRBV11-3
len: 14
CDR3aa: CASSLLATGKTQYF

abundance: NA
j_gene: TRBJ2-2
v_gene: TRBV7-2
len: 13
CDR3aa: CASRQQGIGELFF

abundance: NA
j_gene: TRBJ1-2
v_gene: TRBV14
len: 14
CDR3aa: CASSLMGGFYGYTF

abundance: NA
j_gene: TRBJ2-5
v_gene: TRBV7-9
len: 16
CDR3aa: CASSWGWGRGQETQYF

abundance: NA
j_gene: TRBJ1-5
v_gene: TRBV6-5
len: 14
CDR3aa: CASSPDRGNQPQHF

abundance: NA
j_gene: TRBJ2-3
v_gene: TRBV10-3
len: 17
CDR3aa: CAISEWGTSGNTDTQYF

abundance: NA
j_gene: TRBJ2-7
v_gene: TRBV5-4
len: 15
CDR3aa: CASSFGQESSYEQYF

abundance: NA
j_gene: TRBJ2-6
v_gene: TRBV19
len: 15
CDR3aa: CASLDRYSGANVLTF

abundance: NA
j_gene: TRBJ1-2
v_gene: TRBV30
len: 13
CDR3aa: CAWSVSGNYGYTF

abundance: NA
j_gene: TRBJ2-5
v_gene: TRBV9
len: 16
CDR3aa: CASSTGTGTRGETQYF

abundance: NA
j_gene: TRBJ2-1
v_gene: TRBV28
len: 16
CDR3aa: CASSSLLSRGGLEQFF

abundance: NA
j_gene: TRBJ2-7
v_gene: TRBV29-1
len: 13
CDR3aa: CSVASGTGYEQYF